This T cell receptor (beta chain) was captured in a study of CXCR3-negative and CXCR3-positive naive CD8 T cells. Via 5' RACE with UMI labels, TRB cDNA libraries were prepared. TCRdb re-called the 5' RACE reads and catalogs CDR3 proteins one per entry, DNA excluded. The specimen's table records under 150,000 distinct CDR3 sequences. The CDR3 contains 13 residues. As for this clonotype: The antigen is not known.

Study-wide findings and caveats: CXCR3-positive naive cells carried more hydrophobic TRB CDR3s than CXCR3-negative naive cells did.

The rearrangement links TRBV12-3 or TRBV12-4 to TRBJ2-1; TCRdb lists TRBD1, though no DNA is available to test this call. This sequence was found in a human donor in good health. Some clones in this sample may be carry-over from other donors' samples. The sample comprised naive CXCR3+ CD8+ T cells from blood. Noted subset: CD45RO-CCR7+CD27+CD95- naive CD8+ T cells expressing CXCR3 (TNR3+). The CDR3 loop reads CASSPPLGNEQFF.